Listed here are 13 T cell receptor beta chains from one sample, sequenced in a study of cytomegalovirus exposure and HLA in healthy donors. Use of 60 Vbeta and 13 Jbeta primers characterized the PCR. Repertoires were generated with immunoSEQ multiplex PCR, while TCRdb's copy carries only in-frame clones and drops some. Seen here are about 130,000 clones, about 68% observed once, and the top ten hold approximately 4%. Sample: PBMCs. The receptors were gathered from a man aged 35-49 years in good health and CMV-seropositive.

CDR3 bases: TGTGCCAGCTCTAAGGAGACAGGGTTCCATCTCGGGGAGCAGTACTTC. It translates to CASSKETGFHLGEQYF. The gene calls are TRBV18 and TRBJ2-7; 7 bases map to TRBD1. CDR1 KGHSH and CDR2 LQKENI come from the germline V gene. The CDR3 contains 16 residues. The V segment lost 6 bases and the J segment 7 bases; nucleotides outside the gene matches: 18.

This sequence joins TRBV5-1 and TRBJ2-4; 7 nucleotides agree with TRBD2. J gave up 1 base and V 0 bases, and 4 bases lay outside the gene matches. The CDR3 runs to 16 residues. Germline loops: CDR1 SGHRS, CDR2 YFSETQ. CDR3 region: CASSLALGGAKNIQYF. The CDR3 DNA reads as TGCGCCAGCAGCTTGGCATTGGGAGGGGCCAAAAACATTCAGTACTTC.

The rearrangement links TRBV13 to TRBJ2-7, with 8 bases lining up with TRBD2. This CDR3 is 14 amino acids long. Looked up from germline, CDR1 is PRHDT and CDR2 is FYEKMQ (reference sequence). The junction had 4 bases not matched to a gene; V was cut back by 0 bases and J by 6 bases. CDR3 region: CASSLGGRAGEQYF. The CDR3 nucleotides are TGTGCCAGCAGCTTAGGCGGGAGGGCAGGCGAGCAGTACTTC.

The chain combines TRBV30 with TRBJ2-5, with TRBD2 identical over 12 bases. Germline V gene sequence: CDR1 GTSNPN, CDR2 SVGIG (reference sequence). The CDR3 has 14 residues. V gave up 3 bases and J gave up 4 bases; unmatched junction bases: 3. The CDR3 here is CAWSPTSGGETQYF. CDR3 sequence (DNA): TGTGCCTGGAGCCCGACTAGCGGGGGAGAGACCCAGTACTTC.

This clone appeared a few times. The chain employs TRBV7-3 and TRBJ2-2, with a tentative D call TRBD1 (5 bases). Trimming pared 5 bases from V and 6 bases from J, leaving 10 bases between. The CDR3 sequence is 13 residues long. CDR1 is SGHTA, CDR2 FQGTGA, per germline. CDR3 loop: CASSLRQSGELFF. In nucleotides, the CDR3 is TGTGCCAGCAGCCTTCGACAGTCCGGGGAGCTGTTTTTT.

This clone was detected only a few times. The CDR3 loop is CASSEGGFTDTQYF. Written as DNA, the CDR3 is TGTGCCAGCAGTGAGGGAGGGTTCACAGATACGCAGTATTTT. The J gene is TRBJ2-3, the V gene TRBV6-1; TRBD2 matches at 7 bases. The germline gives CDR1 MNHNS, CDR2 SASEGT. This CDR3 comprises 14 residues. The V gene end was trimmed by 3 bases and the J gene end by 2 bases; junction bases not matched to a gene: 2.

V is TRBV15 and J is TRBJ1-5; D uncertain. The CDR3 is made up of 13 amino acids. CDR1 LNHNV and CDR2 YYDKDF come from the germline V gene (reference sequence). Trimming took off 7 bases at V and 0 bases at J, with 7 bases between the two ends. The DNA for the CDR3 is TGTGCCACCAAGGAGAATAGCAATCAGCCCCAGCATTTT. Translating gives CATKENSNQPQHF.

The chain recombines TRBV14 with TRBJ2-3; no clear D gene. The CDR3 is 17 residues long. The V end was cut by 0 bases, the J end by 0 bases, with 13 bases between. Germline CDR1 reads SGHDN; CDR2 reads FVKESK. CDR3 sequence reads: CASSQDRGGISTDTQYF. CDR3 coding DNA: TGTGCCAGCAGCCAAGATCGCGGCGGTATTAGCACAGATACGCAGTATTTT. Full variable domain (missing parts from reference TRBV14 and TRBJ2-3): EAGVTQFPSHSVIEKGQTVTLRCDPISGHDNLYWYRRVMGKEIKFLLHFVKESKQDESGMPNNRFLAERTGGTYSTLKVQPAELEDSGVYFCASSQDRGGISTDTQYFGPGTRLTVL.

In DNA, the CDR3 is TGTGCCAGCAGCTTTGGACTAGCGGGGGGGGGTACGGATGAGCAGTTCTTC. This sequence encodes CASSFGLAGGGTDEQFF. V is TRBV5-4 and J is TRBJ2-1; 15 bases align to TRBD2. After removal of 2 bases from V and 8 bases from J, the junction contained 8 bases not matched to a gene. Germline CDR1 and CDR2: SGHNT and YYREEE (reference sequence). CDR3 length: 17 residues.

This chain uses TRBV7-8 with TRBJ1-5; D is possibly TRBD1 (5 bases). The CDR3 is made up of 16 amino acids. CDR1 is SGHVS and CDR2 is FQNEAQ in the germline V gene. The V end lost 1 base, the J end lost 0 bases, and 10 bases lay between the germline ends. CDR3 DNA sequence: TGTGCCAGCAGCTTAGTCCGGGGGAATAGCAATCAGCCCCAGCATTTT. This encodes CASSLVRGNSNQPQHF.

A few counts support this clone. This chain joins TRBV5-6 and TRBJ2-3, with 12 bases matching TRBD2. V lost 5 bases, J lost 6 bases, and 19 bases stayed unmatched. In germline, CDR1 is SGHDT, CDR2 YYEEEE. The CDR3 sequence is 19 residues long. The CDR3 spells CASRGRTSGAFRSWDTQYF. Here the CDR3 DNA reads TGTGCCAGCAGAGGTCGGACTAGCGGGGCGTTCCGTTCGTGGGATACGCAGTATTTT.

The V call is TRBV7-9, the J call TRBJ2-2, with D perhaps matching TRBD1 (6 bases). The V and J ends lost 3 bases and 6 bases respectively, with 17 bases between them. Germline V lookup: CDR1 SEHNR, CDR2 FQNEAQ (reference sequence). This CDR3 has 16 residues. This CDR3 is CASSLGDMGLAGELFF. In DNA, the CDR3 is TGTGCCAGCAGCTTGGGGGACATGGGATTAGCCGGGGAGCTGTTTTTT.

The genes are TRBV5-5 and TRBJ1-5; D is unclear. Germline CDR1 SGHKS, CDR2 YYEKEE (reference sequence). V lost 4 bases and J 7 bases, leaving 15 bases between the germline ends. The CDR3 is 14 residues long. CDR3 DNA: TGTGCCAGCAGCCCATCGGCGGGAGGGCAGCCCCAGCATTTT. Amino acids: CASSPSAGGQPQHF.